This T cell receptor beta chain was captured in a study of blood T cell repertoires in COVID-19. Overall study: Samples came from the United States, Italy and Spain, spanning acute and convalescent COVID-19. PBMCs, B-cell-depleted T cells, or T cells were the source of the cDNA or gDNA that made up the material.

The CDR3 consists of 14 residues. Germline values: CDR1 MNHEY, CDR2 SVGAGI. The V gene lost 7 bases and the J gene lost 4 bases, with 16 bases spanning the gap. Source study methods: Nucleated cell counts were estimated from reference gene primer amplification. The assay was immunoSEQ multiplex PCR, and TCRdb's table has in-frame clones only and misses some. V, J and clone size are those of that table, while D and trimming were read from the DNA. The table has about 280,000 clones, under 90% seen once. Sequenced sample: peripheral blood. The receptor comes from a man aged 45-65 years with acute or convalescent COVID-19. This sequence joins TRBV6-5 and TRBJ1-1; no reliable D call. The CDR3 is CASTPTPAGTEAFF. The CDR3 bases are TGTGCCAGCACCCCGACCCCGGCGGGCACTGAAGCTTTCTTT.